This T cell receptor beta chain was found in a study of tumor and adjacent non-tumor tissue in lung cancer. Germline assignment: CDR1 DFQATT and CDR2 SNEGSKA (reference sequence). Trimming removed 5 bases from V and 8 bases from J, with 16 bases in between. This CDR3 spans 12 amino acids. TCRbeta libraries were built with three rounds of nested PCR, modified from ARM-PCR. TCRdb processed the multiplex PCR reads anew with MiXCR; each CDR3 protein has one entry. The top ten hold around 13% of the sample, which has some 120,000 distinct CDR3 sequences, about 66% seen once. This sample's RNA came from whole unsorted tissue.

The chain uses TRBV20-1 and TRBJ2-7; no reliable D call. This TCR was recovered from a man aged 30-40 years with non-small cell lung cancer. Sequencing was carried out using lung tumor tissue. The CDR3 here is CSALFPPSQQYF. The CDR3 DNA reads as TGCAGTGCTCTATTTCCACCCTCCCAGCAGTACTTC.